This TCR beta chain emerged from a study of cytomegalovirus exposure and HLA in healthy donors. The PCR made use of 60 Vbeta and 13 Jbeta primers. Sequencing used immunoSEQ multiplex PCR; TCRdb keeps in-frame clones, though not all of them. The table records about 200,000 clones, 65% to 80% of them present only once. CDR3 length: 10 residues. V was cut by 5 bases and J by 11 bases, with 6 bases left in between. The germline V gene has CDR1 SEHNR and CDR2 FQNEAQ (reference sequence). This chain links TRBV7-9 with TRBJ2-2; no firm D call. Sequenced input: PBMCs. The clonotype was recovered from a woman aged 25-40 years in good health and CMV-seropositive. This CDR3 reads CASSPSELFF. For the CDR3, the DNA is TGTGCCAGCAGCCCGAGCGAGCTGTTTTTT.